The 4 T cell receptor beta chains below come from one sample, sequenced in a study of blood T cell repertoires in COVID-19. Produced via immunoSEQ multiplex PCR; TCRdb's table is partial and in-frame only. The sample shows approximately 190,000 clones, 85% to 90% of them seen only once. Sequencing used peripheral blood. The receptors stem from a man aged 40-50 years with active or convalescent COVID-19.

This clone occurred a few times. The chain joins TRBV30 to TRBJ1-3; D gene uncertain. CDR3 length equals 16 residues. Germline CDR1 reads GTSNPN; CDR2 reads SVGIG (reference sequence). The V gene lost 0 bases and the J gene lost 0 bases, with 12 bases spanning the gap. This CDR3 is CAWSVSLALSGNTIYF. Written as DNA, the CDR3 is TGTGCCTGGAGTGTCTCTCTGGCCCTCTCTGGAAACACCATATATTTT. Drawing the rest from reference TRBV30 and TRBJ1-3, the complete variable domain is SQTIHQWPATLVQPVGSPLSLECTVEGTSNPNLYWYRQAAGRGLQLLFYSVGIGQISSEVPQNLSASRPQDRQFILSSKKLLLSDSGFYLCAWSVSLALSGNTIYFGEGSWLTVV.

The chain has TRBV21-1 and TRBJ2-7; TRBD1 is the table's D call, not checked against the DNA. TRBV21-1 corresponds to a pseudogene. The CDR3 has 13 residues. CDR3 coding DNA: TGTGCCAGAAAATTGCAGGGGGGACCCGAGCAGTACTTC. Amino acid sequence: CARKLQGGPEQYF.

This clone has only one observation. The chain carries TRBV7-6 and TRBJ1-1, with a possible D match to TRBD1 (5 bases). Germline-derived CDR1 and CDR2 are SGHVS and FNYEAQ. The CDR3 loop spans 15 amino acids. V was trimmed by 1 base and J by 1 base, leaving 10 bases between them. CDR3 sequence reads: CASSLGGVRNTEAFF. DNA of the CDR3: TGTGCCAGCAGCTTAGGGGGGGTGCGGAACACTGAAGCTTTCTTT.

CDR3 in amino acids: CASKDRETEAFF. The DNA for the CDR3 is TGTGCCAGTAAGGACAGGGAGACTGAAGCTTTCTTT. The V and J genes are TRBV11-3 and TRBJ1-1; 8 bases match TRBD1. CDR1 is SGHNT, CDR2 YENEEA, per germline. V was clipped by 9 bases and J by 5 bases; unmatched bases: 5. The CDR3 sequence is 12 residues long.